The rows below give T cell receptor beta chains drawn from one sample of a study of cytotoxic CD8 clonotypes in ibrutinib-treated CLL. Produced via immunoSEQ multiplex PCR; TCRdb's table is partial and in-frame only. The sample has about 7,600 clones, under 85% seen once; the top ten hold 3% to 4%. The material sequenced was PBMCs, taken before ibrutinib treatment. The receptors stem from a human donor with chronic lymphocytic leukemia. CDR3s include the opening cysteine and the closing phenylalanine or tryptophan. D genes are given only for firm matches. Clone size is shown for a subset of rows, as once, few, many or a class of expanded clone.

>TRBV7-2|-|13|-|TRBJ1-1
CASSPSWNTEAFF
TGTGCCAGCAGCCCGAGCTGGAACACTGAAGCTTTCTTT
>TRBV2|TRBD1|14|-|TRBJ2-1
CASMRDRGLGEQFF
TGTGCCAGCATGCGGGACAGGGGCTTGGGTGAGCAGTTCTTC
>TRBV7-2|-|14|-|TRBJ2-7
CASSLEGFGYEQYF
TGTGCCAGCAGCTTAGAGGGGTTTGGCTACGAGCAGTACTTC
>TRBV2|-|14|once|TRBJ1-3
CASRSGQTGNTIYF
TGTGCCAGCCGAAGCGGGCAAACTGGAAACACCATATATTTT
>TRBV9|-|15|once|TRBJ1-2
CASSVLPVMGVSYTF
TGTGCCAGCAGCGTACTACCAGTGATGGGGGTCTCCTACACCTTC
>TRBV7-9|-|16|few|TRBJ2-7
CASSLEHPSGQYEQYF
TGTGCCAGCAGCTTAGAACACCCCTCGGGGCAATACGAGCAGTACTTC
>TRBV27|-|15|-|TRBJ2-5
CASRPQGRVKETQYF
TGTGCCAGCAGGCCACAAGGTAGGGTGAAAGAGACCCAGTACTTC
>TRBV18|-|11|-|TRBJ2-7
CASSPFYEQYF
TGTGCCAGCTCACCATTCTACGAGCAGTACTTC
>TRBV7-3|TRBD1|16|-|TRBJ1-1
CASSLEPPGTGTEAFF
TGTGCCAGCAGCTTAGAACCCCCGGGGACAGGGACTGAAGCTTTCTTT
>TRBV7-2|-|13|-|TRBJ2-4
CASSLGRASIQYF
TGTGCCAGCAGCTTAGGTCGGGCTAGCATTCAGTACTTC
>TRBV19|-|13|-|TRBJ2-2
CASTKRATGELFF
TGTGCCAGTACTAAGAGGGCTACCGGGGAGCTGTTTTTT
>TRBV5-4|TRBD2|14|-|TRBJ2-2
CASRAGPDTGELFF
TGTGCCAGCCGAGCGGGGCCGGACACCGGGGAGCTGTTTTTT
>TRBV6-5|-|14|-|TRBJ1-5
CASSYDPGNQPQHF
TGTGCCAGCAGTTATGACCCGGGGAATCAGCCCCAGCATTTT
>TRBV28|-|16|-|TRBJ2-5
CASTTLGAGKGETQYF
TGTGCCAGCACCACCCTGGGGGCGGGGAAGGGAGAGACCCAGTACTTC
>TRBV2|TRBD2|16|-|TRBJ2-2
CATRPLAGVSGGELFF
TGTGCCACGCGACCCCTAGCGGGAGTATCTGGCGGGGAGCTGTTTTTT
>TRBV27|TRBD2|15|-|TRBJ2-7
CASSLTSGGIYEQYF
TGTGCCAGCAGTTTGACTAGCGGGGGGATCTACGAGCAGTACTTC
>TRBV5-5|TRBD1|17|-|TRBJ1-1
CASSLAGADRKNTEAFF
TGTGCCAGCAGCTTGGCCGGGGCGGACAGGAAGAACACTGAAGCTTTCTTT
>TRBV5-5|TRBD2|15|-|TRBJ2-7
CASSFGTSMAYEQYF
TGTGCCAGCAGCTTTGGGACTAGCATGGCCTACGAGCAGTACTTC
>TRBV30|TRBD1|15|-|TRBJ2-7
CAWSRTGTGAYEQYF
TGTGCCTGGAGTAGGACCGGGACAGGGGCCTACGAGCAGTACTTC
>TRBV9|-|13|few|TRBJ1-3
CASRGRGGATIYF
TGTGCCAGCAGAGGTCGAGGCGGTGCCACCATATATTTT
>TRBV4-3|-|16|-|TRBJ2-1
CASSQVSFRDSLEQFF
TGCGCCAGCAGCCAAGTCTCTTTCCGGGACTCCCTTGAGCAGTTCTTC
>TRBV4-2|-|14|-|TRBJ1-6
CASSQGAVDSPLHF
TGTGCCAGCAGCCAGGGGGCAGTAGATTCACCCCTCCACTTT
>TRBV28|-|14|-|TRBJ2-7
CASSLWGGYQEQYF
TGTGCCAGCAGTTTATGGGGGGGCTACCAGGAGCAGTACTTC
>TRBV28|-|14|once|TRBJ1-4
CASSLSGSREKLFF
TGTGCCAGCAGTTTATCGGGGTCCCGGGAAAAACTGTTTTTT
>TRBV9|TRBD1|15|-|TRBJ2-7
CASSVGYGDSYEQYF
TGTGCCAGCAGCGTAGGGTATGGGGACAGCTACGAGCAGTACTTC
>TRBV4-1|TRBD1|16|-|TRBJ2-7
CASSHSIGTGGDEQYF
TGCGCCAGCAGCCACTCGATCGGGACAGGGGGCGACGAGCAGTACTTC
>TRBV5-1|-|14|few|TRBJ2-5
CASSVSGQRETQYF
TGCGCCAGCAGCGTAAGTGGGCAGAGAGAGACCCAGTACTTC
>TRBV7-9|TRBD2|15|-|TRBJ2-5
CASSLTGGSLETQYF
TGTGCCAGCAGCTTGACGGGAGGTAGCCTTGAGACCCAGTACTTC
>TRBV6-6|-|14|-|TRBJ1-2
CASSYSRDLYGYTF
TGTGCCAGCAGTTACTCCAGGGACCTCTATGGCTACACCTTC
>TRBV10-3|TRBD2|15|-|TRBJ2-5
CATSGQRGTQETQYF
TGTGCCACCTCTGGGCAGCGGGGGACACAAGAGACCCAGTACTTC
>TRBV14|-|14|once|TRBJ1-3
CASSQARLRDTIYF
TGTGCCAGCAGCCAAGCAAGACTGCGGGACACCATATATTTT
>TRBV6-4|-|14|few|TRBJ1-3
CASSEGKGGNTIYF
TGTGCCAGCAGTGAGGGGAAAGGTGGAAACACCATATATTTT
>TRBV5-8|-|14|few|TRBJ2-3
CASSLQDRTDTQYF
TGTGCCAGCAGCCTCCAGGACCGCACAGATACGCAGTATTTT
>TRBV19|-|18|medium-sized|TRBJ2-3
CASSLDDRRLGNTDTQYF
TGTGCCAGTAGTCTCGACGATAGGCGGCTTGGGAACACAGATACGCAGTATTTT
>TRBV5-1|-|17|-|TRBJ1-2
CASSLNDRDRFNYGYTF
TGCGCCAGCAGCTTGAATGACCGGGACCGATTCAACTATGGCTACACCTTC
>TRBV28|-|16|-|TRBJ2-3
CASSRSGGTSTDTQYF
TGTGCCAGCAGCCGCTCCGGCGGCACTAGCACAGATACGCAGTATTTT
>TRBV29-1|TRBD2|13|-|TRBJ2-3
CSVAAGGPDTQYF
TGCAGCGTTGCAGCGGGAGGCCCAGATACGCAGTATTTT
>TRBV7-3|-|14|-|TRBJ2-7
CASSLSENSYEQYF
TGTGCCAGCAGCTTAAGCGAGAACTCCTACGAGCAGTACTTC
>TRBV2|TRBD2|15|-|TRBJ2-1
CASRVTSGEYNEQFF
TGTGCCAGCAGGGTGACTAGCGGGGAGTACAATGAGCAGTTCTTC
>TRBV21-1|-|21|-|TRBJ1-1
CASSKGGIIEADRASNTEAFF
TGTGCCAGCAGCAAAGGGGGGATTATCGAGGCGGACAGGGCTTCGAACACTGAAGCTTTCTTT
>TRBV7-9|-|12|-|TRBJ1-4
CASSPDKGKLFF
TGTGCCAGCAGCCCTGATAAGGGGAAACTGTTTTTT
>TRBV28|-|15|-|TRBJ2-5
CASSLLTPFGETQYF
TGTGCCAGCAGTTTACTGACACCGTTCGGGGAGACCCAGTACTTC
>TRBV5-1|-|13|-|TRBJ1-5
CASSFDGNQPQHF
TGCGCCAGCAGCTTCGACGGAAATCAGCCCCAGCATTTT
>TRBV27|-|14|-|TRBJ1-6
CASSLRQTNSPLHF
TGTGCCAGCAGTTTACGACAGACTAATTCACCCCTCCACTTT
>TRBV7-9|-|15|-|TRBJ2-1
CASSLLAPEGDEQFF
TGTGCCAGCAGCTTACTAGCGCCGGAGGGGGATGAGCAGTTCTTC
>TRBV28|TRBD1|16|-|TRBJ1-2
CASLKLLGQGGYGYTF
TGTGCCAGCTTAAAGTTACTCGGACAGGGGGGCTATGGCTACACCTTC
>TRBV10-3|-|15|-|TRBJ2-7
CAISEPGEISYEQYF
TGTGCCATCAGTGAGCCGGGGGAGATCTCGTACGAGCAGTACTTC
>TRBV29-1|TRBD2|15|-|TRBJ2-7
CSVDKGLAGAYEQYF
TGCAGCGTTGATAAGGGACTAGCGGGAGCCTACGAGCAGTACTTC
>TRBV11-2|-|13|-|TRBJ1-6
CASSSGAYSPLHF
TGTGCCAGCAGCTCAGGAGCTTATTCACCCCTCCACTTT
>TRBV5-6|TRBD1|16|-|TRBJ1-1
CASSFAGQGWNTEAFF
TGTGCCAGCAGCTTCGCTGGACAGGGCTGGAACACTGAAGCTTTCTTT
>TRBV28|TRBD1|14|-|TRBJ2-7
CASSFRQGVIEQYF
TGTGCCAGCAGTTTTCGGCAGGGGGTAATCGAGCAGTACTTC
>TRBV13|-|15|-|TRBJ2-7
CASSLMTSAGYEQYF
TGTGCCAGCAGCTTAATGACTAGTGCGGGCTACGAGCAGTACTTC
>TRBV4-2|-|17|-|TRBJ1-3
CASSRAAAQQGGNTIYF
TGTGCCAGCAGCCGGGCGGCAGCCCAGCAAGGTGGAAACACCATATATTTT
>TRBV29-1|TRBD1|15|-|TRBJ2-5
CSVERVTGARETQYF
TGCAGCGTTGAAAGGGTGACAGGGGCGAGGGAGACCCAGTACTTC